The text below deals with one T cell receptor beta chain. What it recognizes is unknown. The CDR3 spans 11 residues. Trimming took 5 bases from V and 6 from J, leaving 8 bases between them. Germline V gives CDR1 DFQATT, CDR2 SNEGSKA (reference sequence). Second-dose groups at about 4 or about 12 weeks were pooled. This sample is part of a study of T cell responses to AZD1222 COVID-19 vaccine. Study findings and constraints: Without day 14 samples, only post-peak T cell repertoires were studied. There were vaccine-associated CD4 TCRs across spike, dominant at 160-218 and 743-854.

This table comes from immunoSEQ multiplex PCR, and its TCRdb copy is limited to in-frame clones, with some not included. This table has tens of thousands of clones, around 93% appearing once. The source of this sequence is an adult who received the AZD1222 COVID-19 vaccine. The sequencing used peripheral blood, collected 28 days after the second AZD1222 dose. V and J are TRBV20-1 and TRBJ1-3, with D unresolved. CDR3 bases: TGCAGTGCTCCTCCCGAAAACACCATATATTTT. Residues: CSAPPENTIYF.